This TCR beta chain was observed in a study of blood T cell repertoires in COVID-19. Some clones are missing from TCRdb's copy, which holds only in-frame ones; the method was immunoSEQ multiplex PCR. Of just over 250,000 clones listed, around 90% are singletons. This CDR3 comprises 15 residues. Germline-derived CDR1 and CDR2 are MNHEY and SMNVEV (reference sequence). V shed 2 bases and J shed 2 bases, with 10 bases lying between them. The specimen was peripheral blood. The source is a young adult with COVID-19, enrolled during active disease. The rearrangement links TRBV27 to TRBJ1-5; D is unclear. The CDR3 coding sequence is TGTGCCAGCAGTTTAGGAGGGAATGGCAATCAGCCCCAGCATTTT. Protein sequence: CASSLGGNGNQPQHF.